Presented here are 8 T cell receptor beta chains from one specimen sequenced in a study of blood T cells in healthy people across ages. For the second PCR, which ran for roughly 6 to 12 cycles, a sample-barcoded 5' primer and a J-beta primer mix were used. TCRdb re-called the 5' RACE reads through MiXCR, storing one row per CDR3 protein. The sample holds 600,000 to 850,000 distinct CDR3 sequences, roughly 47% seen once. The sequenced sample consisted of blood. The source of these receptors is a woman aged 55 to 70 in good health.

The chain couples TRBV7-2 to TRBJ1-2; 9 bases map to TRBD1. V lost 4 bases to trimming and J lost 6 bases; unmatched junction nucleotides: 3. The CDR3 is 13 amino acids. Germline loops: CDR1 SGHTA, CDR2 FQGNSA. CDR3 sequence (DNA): TGTGCCAGCAGCTCCCGGACAGGGGATGGCTACACCTTC. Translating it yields CASSSRTGDGYTF. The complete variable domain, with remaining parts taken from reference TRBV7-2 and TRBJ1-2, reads GAGVSQSPSNKVTEKGKDVELRCDPISGHTALYWYRQSLGQGLEFLIYFQGNSAPDKSGLPSDRFSAERTGGSVSTLTIQRTQQEDSAVYLCASSSRTGDGYTFGSGTRLTVV.

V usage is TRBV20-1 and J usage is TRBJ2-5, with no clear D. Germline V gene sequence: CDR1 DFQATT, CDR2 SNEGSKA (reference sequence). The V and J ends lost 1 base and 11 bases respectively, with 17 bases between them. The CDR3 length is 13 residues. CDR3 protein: CSARGVVRHEQYF. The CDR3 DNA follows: TGCAGTGCTAGAGGGGTAGTTCGCCATGAGCAGTACTTC.

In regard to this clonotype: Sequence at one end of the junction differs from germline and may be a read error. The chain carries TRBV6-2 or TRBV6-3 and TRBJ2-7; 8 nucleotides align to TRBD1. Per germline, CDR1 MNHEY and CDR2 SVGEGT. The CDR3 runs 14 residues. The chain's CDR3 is CTSSWGTGSYEQYF. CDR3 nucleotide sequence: TGTACCAGCAGTTGGGGGACAGGATCCTACGAGCAGTACTTC.

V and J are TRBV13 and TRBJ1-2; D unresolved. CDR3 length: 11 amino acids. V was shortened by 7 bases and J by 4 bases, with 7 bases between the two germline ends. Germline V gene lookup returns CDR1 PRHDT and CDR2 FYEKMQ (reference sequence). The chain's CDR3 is CASTSSYGYTF. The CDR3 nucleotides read TGTGCCAGCACCTCTAGCTATGGCTACACCTTC. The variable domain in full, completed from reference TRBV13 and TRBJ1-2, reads AAGVIQSPRHLIKEKRETATLKCYPIPRHDTVYWYQQGPGQDPQFLISFYEKMQSDKGSIPDRFSAQQFSDYHSELNMSSLELGDSALYFCASTSSYGYTFGSGTRLTVV.

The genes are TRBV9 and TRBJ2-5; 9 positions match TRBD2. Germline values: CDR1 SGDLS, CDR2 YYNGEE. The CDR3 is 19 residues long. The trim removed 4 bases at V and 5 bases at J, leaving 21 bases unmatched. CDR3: CASSQGRFRGGRAGETQYF. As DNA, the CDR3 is TGTGCCAGCAGCCAAGGGAGATTTCGGGGCGGGAGGGCCGGGGAGACCCAGTACTTC. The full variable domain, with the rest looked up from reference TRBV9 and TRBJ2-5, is DSGVTQTPKHLITATGQRVTLRCSPRSGDLSVYWYQQSLDQGLQFLIQYYNGEERAKGNILERFSAQQFPDLHSELNLSSLELGDSALYFCASSQGRFRGGRAGETQYFGPGTRLLVL.

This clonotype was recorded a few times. CDR3 nucleotide sequence: TGCGCCAGCAGCTTGTTCAGGGATGCGAACGAGCAGTACTTC. Encoded protein: CASSLFRDANEQYF. The chain employs TRBV5-1 and TRBJ2-7, with TRBD1 as a possible D gene (5 bases). There are 14 residues in the CDR3. Germline V gene data show CDR1 as SGHRS and CDR2 as YFSETQ. Trimming left V 1 base short and J 5 bases short, with 13 bases between.

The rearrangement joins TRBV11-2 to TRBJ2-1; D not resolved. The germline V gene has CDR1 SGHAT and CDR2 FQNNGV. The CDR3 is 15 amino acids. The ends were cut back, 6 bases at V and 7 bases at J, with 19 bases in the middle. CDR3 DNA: TGTGCCAGCAGTCAACGGGTCAGGAGAGGAAATGAGCAGTTCTTC. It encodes CASSQRVRRGNEQFF.

CDR3 coding DNA: TGTGCCAGCAGCAAGGACTTGAACACTGAAGCTTTCTTT. Translated: CASSKDLNTEAFF. This chain connects TRBV7-9 to TRBJ1-1; D not resolved. Trimming removed 5 bases at V and 0 bases at J, with 7 bases between. Germline-derived CDR1 and CDR2 are SEHNR and FQNEAQ (reference sequence). This CDR3 has 13 amino acids.